The clone carrying this T cell receptor (beta chain) has a handful of counts. Its antigen remains unidentified. CDR3 length: 14 residues. Germline V gene lookup returns CDR1 MDHEN and CDR2 SYDVKM. Trimming pared 5 bases from V and 3 bases from J, leaving 14 bases between. The sample belongs to a study of blood T cells in healthy people across ages. Together with a sample-barcoded 5' primer, a J-beta primer mix was included in a second PCR lasting about 6 to 12 cycles. MiXCR was run by TCRdb on the 5' RACE reads, yielding one entry per CDR3 protein. Here the sample spans about 1 million distinct CDR3 sequences, 35% to 55% being singletons. Study results and limitations: Samples with more naive T cells showed higher observed beta diversity.

At least 6 million PBMCs were isolated per sample. The receptor comes from a woman aged 60-75 years in good health. Sequencing input: blood. This chain connects TRBV28 to TRBJ2-7; TRBD2 is a possible D gene (6 bases). The CDR3 spells CASSGDSVLYEQYF. The CDR3 DNA sequence: TGTGCCAGCAGTGGGGACTCGGTCCTCTACGAGCAGTACTTC.